This TCR beta chain was sequenced during a study of Tregs in tolerant kidney transplant recipients. The assay was immunoSEQ multiplex PCR, and TCRdb's table has in-frame clones only and misses some. Of approximately 41,000 clones in the sample, 95% to 96% were seen once. This CDR3 region has 14 residues. V lost 1 base to trimming and J lost 7 bases; unmatched junction nucleotides: 4. The germline V gene has CDR1 LNHNV and CDR2 YYDKDF (reference sequence). Comments on this clone: What it binds is unknown.

The chain recombines TRBV15 with TRBJ2-1; 7 nucleotides match TRBD1. Sequencing was performed on Tregs from blood cultured with allogeneic cells. The receptor was isolated from a human donor in good health. The DNA for the CDR3 is TGTGCCACCAGCAGAGGGGCACAGGGGAATGAGCAGTTCTTC. Amino acids: CATSRGAQGNEQFF.